This TCR beta chain was recovered during a study of blood T cell repertoires in COVID-19. Overall study: The analysed material was cDNA or gDNA that came from T cells, B-cell-depleted T cells, or PBMCs.

This CDR3 region has 15 residues. The V segment lost 0 bases and the J segment 5 bases; nucleotides outside the gene matches: 2. Looked up from germline, CDR1 is LGHNA and CDR2 is YNFKEQ. Produced via immunoSEQ multiplex PCR; TCRdb's table is partial and in-frame only. The top ten clones hold about 16% of a sample with over 85,000 clones, approximately 90% of them seen once. This receptor was identified in a human donor in a cohort sampled during active COVID-19. The rearrangement joins TRBV4-2 to TRBJ2-2, with 8 bases fitting TRBD2. Sequencing was carried out using peripheral blood. CDR3 bases: TGTGCCAGCAGCCAAGAATTAGCGGGGACCGGGGAGCTGTTTTTT. It encodes CASSQELAGTGELFF.